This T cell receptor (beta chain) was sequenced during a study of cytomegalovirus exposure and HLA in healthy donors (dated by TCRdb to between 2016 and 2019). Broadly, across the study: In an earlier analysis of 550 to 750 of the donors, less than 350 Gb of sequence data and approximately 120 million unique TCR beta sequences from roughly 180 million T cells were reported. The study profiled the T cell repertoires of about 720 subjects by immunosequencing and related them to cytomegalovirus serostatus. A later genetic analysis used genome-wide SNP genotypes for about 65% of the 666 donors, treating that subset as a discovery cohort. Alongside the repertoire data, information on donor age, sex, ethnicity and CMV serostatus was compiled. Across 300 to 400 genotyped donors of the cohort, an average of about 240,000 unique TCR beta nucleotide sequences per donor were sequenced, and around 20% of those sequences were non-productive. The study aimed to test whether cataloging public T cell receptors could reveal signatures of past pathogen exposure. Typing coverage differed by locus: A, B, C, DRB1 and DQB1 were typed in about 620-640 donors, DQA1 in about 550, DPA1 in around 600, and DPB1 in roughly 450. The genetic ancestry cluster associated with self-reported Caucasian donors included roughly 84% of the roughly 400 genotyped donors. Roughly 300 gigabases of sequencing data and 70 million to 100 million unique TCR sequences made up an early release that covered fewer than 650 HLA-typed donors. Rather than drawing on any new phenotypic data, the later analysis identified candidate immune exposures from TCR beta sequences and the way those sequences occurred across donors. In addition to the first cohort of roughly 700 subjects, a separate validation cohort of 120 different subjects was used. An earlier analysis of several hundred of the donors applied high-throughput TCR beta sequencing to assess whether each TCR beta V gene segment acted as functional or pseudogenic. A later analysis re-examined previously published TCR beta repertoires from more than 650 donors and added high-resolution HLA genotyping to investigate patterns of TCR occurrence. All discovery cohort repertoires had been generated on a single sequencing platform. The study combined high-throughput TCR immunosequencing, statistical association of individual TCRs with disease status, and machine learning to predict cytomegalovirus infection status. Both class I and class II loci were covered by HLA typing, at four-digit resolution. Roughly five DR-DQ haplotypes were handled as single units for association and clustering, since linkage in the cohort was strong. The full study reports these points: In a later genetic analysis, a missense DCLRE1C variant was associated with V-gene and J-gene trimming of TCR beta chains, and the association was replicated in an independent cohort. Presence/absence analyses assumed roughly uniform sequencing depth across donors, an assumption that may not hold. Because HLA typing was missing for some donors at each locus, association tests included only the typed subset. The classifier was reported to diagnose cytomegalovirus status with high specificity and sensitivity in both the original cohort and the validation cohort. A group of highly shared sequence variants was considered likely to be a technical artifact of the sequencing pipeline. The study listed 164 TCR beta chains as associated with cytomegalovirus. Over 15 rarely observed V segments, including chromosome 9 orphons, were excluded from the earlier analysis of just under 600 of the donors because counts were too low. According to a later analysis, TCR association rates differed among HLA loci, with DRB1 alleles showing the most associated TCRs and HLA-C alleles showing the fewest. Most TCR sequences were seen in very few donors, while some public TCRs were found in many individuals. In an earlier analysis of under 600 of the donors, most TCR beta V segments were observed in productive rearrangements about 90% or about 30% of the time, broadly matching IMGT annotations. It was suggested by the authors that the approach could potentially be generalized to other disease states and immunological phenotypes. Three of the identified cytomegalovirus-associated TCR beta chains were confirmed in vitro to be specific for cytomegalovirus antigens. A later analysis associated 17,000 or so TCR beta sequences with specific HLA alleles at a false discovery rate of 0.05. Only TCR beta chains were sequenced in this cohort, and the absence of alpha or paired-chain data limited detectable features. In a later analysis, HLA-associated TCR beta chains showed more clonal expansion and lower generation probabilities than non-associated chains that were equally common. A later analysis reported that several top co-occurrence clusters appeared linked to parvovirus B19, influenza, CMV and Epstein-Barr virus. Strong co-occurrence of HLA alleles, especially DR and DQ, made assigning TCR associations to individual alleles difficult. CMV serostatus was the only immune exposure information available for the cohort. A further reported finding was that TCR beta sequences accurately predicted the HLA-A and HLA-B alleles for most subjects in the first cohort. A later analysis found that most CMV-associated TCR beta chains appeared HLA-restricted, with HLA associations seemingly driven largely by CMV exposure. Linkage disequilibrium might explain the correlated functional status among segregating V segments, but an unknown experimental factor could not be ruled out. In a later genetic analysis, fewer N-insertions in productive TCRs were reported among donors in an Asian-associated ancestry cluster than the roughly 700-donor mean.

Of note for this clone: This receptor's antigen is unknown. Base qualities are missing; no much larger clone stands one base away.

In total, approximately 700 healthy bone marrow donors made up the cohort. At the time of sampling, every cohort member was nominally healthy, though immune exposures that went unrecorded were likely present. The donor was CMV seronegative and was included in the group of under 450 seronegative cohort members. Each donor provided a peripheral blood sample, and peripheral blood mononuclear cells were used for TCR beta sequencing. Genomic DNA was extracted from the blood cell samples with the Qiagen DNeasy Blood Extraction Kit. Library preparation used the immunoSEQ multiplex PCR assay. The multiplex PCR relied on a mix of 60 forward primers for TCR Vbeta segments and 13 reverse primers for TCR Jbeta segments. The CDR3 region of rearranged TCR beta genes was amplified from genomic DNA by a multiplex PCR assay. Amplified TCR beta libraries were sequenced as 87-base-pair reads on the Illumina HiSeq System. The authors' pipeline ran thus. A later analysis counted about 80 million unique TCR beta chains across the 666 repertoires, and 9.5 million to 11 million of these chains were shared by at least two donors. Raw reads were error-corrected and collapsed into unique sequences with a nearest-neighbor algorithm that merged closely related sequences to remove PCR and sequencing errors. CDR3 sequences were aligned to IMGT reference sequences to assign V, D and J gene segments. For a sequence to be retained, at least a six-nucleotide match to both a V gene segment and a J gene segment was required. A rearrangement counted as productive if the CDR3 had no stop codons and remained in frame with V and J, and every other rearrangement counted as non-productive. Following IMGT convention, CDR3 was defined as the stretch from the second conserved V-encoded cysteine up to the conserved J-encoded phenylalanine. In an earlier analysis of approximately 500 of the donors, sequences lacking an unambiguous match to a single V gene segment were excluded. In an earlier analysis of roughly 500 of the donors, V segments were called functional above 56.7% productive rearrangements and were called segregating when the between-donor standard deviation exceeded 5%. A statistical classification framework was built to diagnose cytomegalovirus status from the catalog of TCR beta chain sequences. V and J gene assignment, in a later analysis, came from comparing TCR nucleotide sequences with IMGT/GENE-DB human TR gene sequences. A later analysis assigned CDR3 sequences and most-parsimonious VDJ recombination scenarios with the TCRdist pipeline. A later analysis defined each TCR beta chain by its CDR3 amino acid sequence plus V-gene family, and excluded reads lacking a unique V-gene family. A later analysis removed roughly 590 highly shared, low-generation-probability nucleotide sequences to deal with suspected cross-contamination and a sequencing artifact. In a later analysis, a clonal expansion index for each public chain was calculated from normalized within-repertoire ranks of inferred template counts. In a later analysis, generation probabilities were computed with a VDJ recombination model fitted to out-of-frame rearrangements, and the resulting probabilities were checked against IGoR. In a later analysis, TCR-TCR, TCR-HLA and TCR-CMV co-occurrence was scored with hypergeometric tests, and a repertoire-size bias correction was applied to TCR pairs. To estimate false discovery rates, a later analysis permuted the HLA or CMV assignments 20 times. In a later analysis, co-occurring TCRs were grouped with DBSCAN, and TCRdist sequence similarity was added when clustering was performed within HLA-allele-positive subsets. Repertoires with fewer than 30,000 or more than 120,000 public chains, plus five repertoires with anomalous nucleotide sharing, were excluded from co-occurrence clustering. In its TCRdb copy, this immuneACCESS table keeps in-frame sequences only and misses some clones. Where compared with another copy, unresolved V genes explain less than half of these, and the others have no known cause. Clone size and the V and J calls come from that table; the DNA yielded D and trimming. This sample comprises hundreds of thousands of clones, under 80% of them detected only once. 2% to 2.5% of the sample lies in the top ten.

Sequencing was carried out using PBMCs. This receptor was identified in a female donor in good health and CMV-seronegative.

The DNA sequence reads TGCAGTGCCGCTAGGAATGAGCAGTTCTTC. The translation is CSAARNEQFF. This chain joins TRBV20-1 to TRBJ2-1; the D gene assignment is ambiguous. Sequences DFQATT (CDR1) and SNEGSKA (CDR2) are obtained from the germline V gene (reference sequence). Inclusive of the bounding cysteine and phenylalanine, the CDR3 is 10 residues long. Left in the record is the CDR3 DNA by itself, 30 bases read in frame from the first base. V gives up 6 bases and J gives up 7 bases, and the segment between their germline ends measures 7 bases.